This TCR beta chain derives from a study of shared clonotypes between healthy human individuals. Turning to the study itself: CD8 memory received one plate per donor, CD8 naive two, CD4 memory three and CD4 naive three.

On this clone: Its specificity is not known.

Only CD45RO-negative cells positively selected for CCR7 counted as naive CD8 cells, so terminally differentiated effector memory CD45RA+ cells were excluded. Trimming shortened V by 0 bases and J by 5 bases, and 13 bases separated the two germline ends. CDR1 is GTSNPN and CDR2 is SVGIG in the germline V gene (reference sequence). The CDR3 totals 15 residues. TCRdb's table, derived via immunoSEQ multiplex PCR, lists solely in-frame clones and lacks some. The sample gives more than 2 million clones, 93% of which show up once; around 1.7% is in the top ten. Findings of the study overall: In contrast to clonotypes shared by all four donors, non-shared clonotypes had lower generation probabilities. Rarefaction indicated that sorted-subset sequencing remained incomplete although depth was large. A handful of donors had around 5% of their naive CD4 clonotypes in common.

The material sequenced was naive CD8+ T cells from PBMCs. The chain uses TRBV30 and TRBJ2-2, with D possibly being TRBD2 (5 bases). The TCR was taken from a man aged 18-30 years in good health. Some clones in this sample may be carry-over from other donors' samples. CDR3: CAWSVMWEPTGELFF. The CDR3 DNA follows: TGTGCCTGGAGTGTAATGTGGGAGCCTACCGGGGAGCTGTTTTTT. Full variable domain (remainder filled in from reference TRBV30 and TRBJ2-2): SQTIHQWPATLVQPVGSPLSLECTVEGTSNPNLYWYRQAAGRGLQLLFYSVGIGQISSEVPQNLSASRPQDRQFILSSKKLLLSDSGFYLCAWSVMWEPTGELFFGEGSRLTVL.